The subject of this entry is one T cell receptor (beta chain). This same CDR3 is encoded by further DNA sequences in the sample. PCR employed 60 Vbeta and 13 Jbeta primers. Generated by immunoSEQ multiplex PCR, the TCRdb table keeps only in-frame clones and is missing some. The top ten clones hold about 2.9% of a sample with around 140,000 clones, roughly 78% of them seen once. This specimen comes from a study of cytomegalovirus exposure and HLA in healthy donors. With 6 bases clipped from V and 3 bases from J, the junction kept 3 bases outside the gene matches. This CDR3 comprises 13 residues. CDR1 is MNHNS, CDR2 SASEGT, per germline.

J is TRBJ1-1 and V is TRBV6-1, with 8 bases identical to TRBD1. This TCR was sampled from a female donor in good health and CMV-seronegative. The sequenced sample was PBMCs. The CDR3, as DNA: TGTGCCAGCAGGGACAGGGCGTACACTGAAGCTTTCTTT. Translating gives CASRDRAYTEAFF.